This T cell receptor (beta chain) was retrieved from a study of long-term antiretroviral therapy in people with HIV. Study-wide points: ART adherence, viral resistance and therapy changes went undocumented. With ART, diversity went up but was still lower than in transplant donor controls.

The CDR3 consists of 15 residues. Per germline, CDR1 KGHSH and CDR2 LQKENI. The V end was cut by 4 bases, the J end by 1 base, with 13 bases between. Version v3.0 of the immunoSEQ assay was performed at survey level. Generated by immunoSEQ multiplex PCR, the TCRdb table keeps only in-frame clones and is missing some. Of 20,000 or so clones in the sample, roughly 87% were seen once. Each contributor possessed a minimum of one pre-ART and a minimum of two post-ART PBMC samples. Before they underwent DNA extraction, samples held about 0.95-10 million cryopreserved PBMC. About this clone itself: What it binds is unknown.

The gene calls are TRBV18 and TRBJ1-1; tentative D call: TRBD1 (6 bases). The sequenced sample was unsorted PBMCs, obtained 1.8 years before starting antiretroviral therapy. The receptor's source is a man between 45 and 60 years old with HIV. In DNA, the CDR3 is TGTGCCAGCTCACTGAATACAGGGAGGAACACTGAAGCTTTCTTT. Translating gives CASSLNTGRNTEAFF.